The present T cell receptor (beta chain) was sequenced within a study of blood T cell repertoires in COVID-19. Original handling: For nucleated cells, counts were estimated from reference gene primer amplification. TCRdb keeps only in-frame clones here, not all; method: immunoSEQ multiplex PCR. V and J calls and clone size are copied from that table; D and trimming were computed from the DNA. The sample lists about 33,000 clones, 80% to 90% occurring once. Germline lookup yields CDR1 SGHNT and CDR2 YYREEE (reference sequence). V lost 1 base and J 1 base, leaving 12 bases between the germline ends. This CDR3 region has 15 residues.

The chain links TRBV5-4 to TRBJ2-7; D possibly corresponds to TRBD1 (5 bases). This clonotype originated in a human donor in a cohort sampled during active COVID-19. Sequencing input: peripheral blood. The CDR3 region has the DNA TGTGCCAGCAGCTTGTACCAGGGTGGATCCTACGAGCAGTACTTC. Translated, it gives CASSLYQGGSYEQYF. The full variable domain, with the rest looked up from reference TRBV5-4 and TRBJ2-7, is ETGVTQSPTHLIKTRGQQVTLRCSSQSGHNTVSWYQQALGQGPQFIFQYYREEENGRGNFPPRFSGLQFPNYSSELNVNALELDDSALYLCASSLYQGGSYEQYFGPGTRLTVT.